This T cell receptor beta chain was identified in a study of cytomegalovirus exposure and HLA in healthy donors. This CDR3 comprises 15 residues. The V segment lost 4 bases and the J segment 4 bases; nucleotides outside the gene matches: 4. Germline V gene lookup returns CDR1 SGHRS and CDR2 YFSETQ. Primers: 60 Vbeta forward and 13 Jbeta reverse. The protocol was immunoSEQ multiplex PCR, while the TCRdb copy is restricted to in-frame clones and leaves out a portion. The sample lists around 180,000 clones, around 75% seen once, with about 1.4% in the top ten. This TCR was recovered from a woman aged 45-65 years in good health and CMV-seronegative. The chain recombines TRBV5-1 with TRBJ2-1; the match to TRBD1 covers 11 bases. The sequenced material came from PBMCs. The CDR3 region is CASSTGTGGYNEQFF. CDR3 DNA: TGCGCCAGCAGCACGGGGACAGGGGGTTACAATGAGCAGTTCTTC. Supplemented by reference TRBV5-1 and TRBJ2-1, the full variable domain reads KAGVTQTPRYLIKTRGQQVTLSCSPISGHRSVSWYQQTPGQGLQFLFEYFSETQRNKGNFPGRFSGRQFSNSRSEMNVSTLELGDSALYLCASSTGTGGYNEQFFGPGTRLTVL.